These 17 T cell receptor beta chains share one sample of origin, sequenced in a study of control samples from healthy donors and cancer patients. Measured with immunoSEQ multiplex PCR; TCRdb has only the in-frame clones, and not every one. The sample holds tens of thousands of clones, more than 80% seen once. The sample was PBMCs. These receptor sequences come from a woman in her forties or fifties with lung cancer.

In this sample, this clone turned up a few times. This chain uses TRBV27 with TRBJ2-3, with 15 bases matching TRBD2. Germline lookup yields CDR1 MNHEY and CDR2 SMNVEV (reference sequence). The CDR3 is 17 amino acids. The junction had 7 bases not matched to a gene; V was cut back by 7 bases and J by 2 bases. Written as DNA, the CDR3 is TGTGCCAGCACTACGAGGACTAGCGGGGGGGCCACAGATACGCAGTATTTT. This gives the protein CASTTRTSGGATDTQYF.

This rearrangement joins TRBV5-1 to TRBJ2-3; no clear D gene. Germline V gene lookup returns CDR1 SGHRS and CDR2 YFSETQ. V was pared by 1 base and J by 5 bases, with 11 bases between. The CDR3 has 14 amino acids. The CDR3 spells CASSLSTGVDTQYF. The CDR3 region has the DNA TGCGCCAGCAGCTTGAGTACTGGGGTAGATACGCAGTATTTT.

The rearrangement uses TRBV11-2 and TRBJ2-5; D not resolved. There are 13 residues in the CDR3. From germline, CDR1 is SGHAT and CDR2 FQNNGV. V shed 4 bases and J shed 2 bases, with 8 bases lying between them. The CDR3 here is CASSYRPQETQYF. CDR3 sequence (DNA): TGTGCCAGCAGCTACCGACCACAAGAGACCCAGTACTTC.

Many counts were recorded for this clone. The chain is built from TRBV24-1 and TRBJ1-2, with 8 bases matching TRBD1. V was pared by 8 bases and J by 8 bases, with 12 bases of the junction left unmatched. The CDR3 runs 14 residues. The V gene's germline CDR1 is KGHDR and CDR2 SFDVKD. CDR3 coding DNA: TGTGCCACCATGGAGACAGGGGCCCTCGGAGGCTACACCTTC. This translates into CATMETGALGGYTF.

The chain links TRBV20-1 to TRBJ1-2; possible D gene TRBD1, 5 bases. Germline-derived CDR1 and CDR2 are DFQATT and SNEGSKA (reference sequence). V shed 3 bases and J shed 4 bases, with 24 bases lying between them. The CDR3 is made up of 17 amino acids. In DNA form, the CDR3 reads TGCAGTGCTAGTATTTATGTGGAGGGACCCCGGGGCTATGGCTACACCTTC. It translates to CSASIYVEGPRGYGYTF.

The chain joins TRBV4-1 to TRBJ2-3, with D perhaps TRBD2 (5 bases). CDR1 MGHRA and CDR2 YSYEKL come from the germline V gene. V was pared by 0 bases and J by 4 bases, with 11 bases between. CDR3 length: 15 amino acids. In DNA, the CDR3 is TGCGCCAGCAGCCAAGACCTCCTCGGGGCAGATACGCAGTATTTT. Its protein product is CASSQDLLGADTQYF.

The genes are TRBV6-5 and TRBJ2-1; D ambiguous. V dropped 7 bases and J dropped 0 bases, with 4 bases sitting between them. Germline values: CDR1 MNHEY, CDR2 SVGAGI. The CDR3 extends over 12 amino acids. This chain's CDR3 is CASTSSYNEQFF. The CDR3, as DNA: TGTGCCAGCACGAGCTCCTACAATGAGCAGTTCTTC.

The chain recombines TRBV6-1 with TRBJ2-1; D remains unclear. Per germline, CDR1 MNHNS and CDR2 SASEGT. V lost 2 bases, J lost 1 base, and 9 bases lay in between. The CDR3 totals 15 residues. CDR3 DNA: TGTGCCAGCAGTGAAAGCTTGGGTTCCTACAATGAGCAGTTCTTC. Translating gives CASSESLGSYNEQFF.

This chain connects TRBV15 to TRBJ2-3; D is unresolved. The CDR3 length is 16 residues. The germline CDR1 and CDR2 sequences are LNHNV and YYDKDF (reference sequence). Trimming pared 4 bases from V and 0 bases from J, leaving 14 bases between. The CDR3 here is CATSTPDGASTDTQYF. CDR3 sequence (DNA): TGTGCCACCAGCACGCCGGACGGTGCTAGCACAGATACGCAGTATTTT.

The chain is built from TRBV5-8 and TRBJ2-2; TRBD1 aligns across 7 bases. Per the germline V gene, CDR1 is SGHTS and CDR2 is YDEGEE. This CDR3 contains 13 residues. The V and J ends lost 10 bases and 5 bases, in that order; junction bases with no gene match: 8. CDR3 coding DNA: TGTGCCGGGTCGACAGGGCGAACCGGGGAGCTGTTTTTT. Translation: CAGSTGRTGELFF.

The chain combines TRBV6-4 with TRBJ1-1; D uncertain. This CDR3 region has 13 residues. In germline, CDR1 is MRHNA, CDR2 SNTAGT. V lost 6 bases and J 5 bases, leaving 13 bases between the germline ends. The CDR3 DNA reads as TGTGCCAGCAGCGAGGAAGGAGGGACTGAAGCTTTCTTT. Translating it yields CASSEEGGTEAFF.

Here the CDR3 DNA reads TGTGCCAGCAGTGACGAGGGAGGCACTGAAGCTTTCTTT. Translation: CASSDEGGTEAFF. V usage is TRBV6-4 and J usage is TRBJ1-1; D is ambiguous. The V and J ends lost 2 bases and 4 bases respectively, with 8 bases between them. The germline CDR1 and CDR2 sequences are MRHNA and SNTAGT. This CDR3 contains 13 residues.

The chain carries TRBV11-2 and TRBJ2-1; unclear D gene. Germline CDR1 and CDR2: SGHAT and FQNNGV. The CDR3 length is 20 residues. Between the trimmed V and J ends, which lost 0 bases and 5 bases, there was a span of 26 bases. The CDR3 DNA is TGTGCCAGCAGCTTAGAAGAGAGTGGGCCTTCATTTCCCACACACAATGAGCAGTTCTTC. Encoded protein: CASSLEESGPSFPTHNEQFF. Complete variable domain (other parts from reference TRBV11-2 and TRBJ2-1): EAGVAQSPRYKIIEKRQSVAFWCNPISGHATLYWYQQILGQGPKLLIQFQNNGVVDDSQLPKDRFSAERLKGVDSTLKIQPAKLEDSAVYLCASSLEESGPSFPTHNEQFFGPGTRLTVL.

The chain uses TRBV19 and TRBJ1-1; 9 positions agree with TRBD1. Germline V gene sequence: CDR1 LNHDA, CDR2 SQIVND (reference sequence). This CDR3 comprises 16 residues. The ends lost 2 bases at V and 3 bases at J; junction bases unmatched: 7. The CDR3 nucleotides read TGTGCCAGTAGTATAAAGGGGACAGGGACCGACACTGAAGCTTTCTTT. Protein product: CASSIKGTGTDTEAFF. The whole variable domain, remainder taken from reference TRBV19 and TRBJ1-1, is DGGITQSPKYLFRKEGQNVTLSCEQNLNHDAMYWYRQDPGQGLRLIYYSQIVNDFQKGDIAEGYSVSREKKESFPLTVTSAQKNPTAFYLCASSIKGTGTDTEAFFGQGTRLTVV.

This sequence joins TRBV24-1 and TRBJ1-2; possibly TRBD1 for D (5 bases). This CDR3 contains 14 residues. V was pared by 1 base and J by 8 bases, with 13 bases between. Germline loops: CDR1 KGHDR, CDR2 SFDVKD. CDR3 bases: TGTGCCACCAGTGATTTCGGGCAGGGTACGGGCTACACCTTC. Protein sequence: CATSDFGQGTGYTF.

This clone is medium-sized. The V and J genes are TRBV2 and TRBJ1-3, with D hard to call. CDR3 length: 15 amino acids. Between the trimmed V and J ends, which lost 2 bases and 4 bases, there was a span of 12 bases. The germline V gene encodes CDR1 SNHLY and CDR2 FYNNEI. As DNA, the CDR3 is TGTGCCAGCAGTGAAACTGGGGTATCAGGAAACACCATATATTTT. It specifies CASSETGVSGNTIYF.

The chain combines TRBV11-2 with TRBJ2-2; no firm D call. Between the trimmed V and J ends, which lost 1 base and 5 bases, there was a span of 5 bases. In germline, CDR1 is SGHAT, CDR2 FQNNGV. This CDR3 is 13 amino acids long. The CDR3 DNA reads TGTGCCAGCAGCTTAGCTGGAACCGGGGAGCTGTTTTTT. Translated: CASSLAGTGELFF.